This is a list of T cell receptor beta chains from one sample in a study of blood T cell repertoires in COVID-19. The data were produced by immunoSEQ multiplex PCR, yet TCRdb's version contains in-frame clones alone and is incomplete. The table lists under 150,000 clones, more than 75% of them singletons. Sequencing used peripheral blood. All receptors come from a man aged 40-49 years with acute or convalescent COVID-19. CDR3s include the opening cysteine and the closing phenylalanine or tryptophan. Each record gives: J gene, D gene, V gene, clone size, CDR3 protein, CDR3 DNA. D genes are given only for firm matches. Rows may omit the clone size; those that give it use once, few, many or a size class.

>TRBJ2-3|NA|TRBV5-1|NA
CASSPRQRTDTQYF
TGCGCCAGCAGCCCAAGACAGAGGACAGATACGCAGTATTTT
>TRBJ1-6|TRBD1|TRBV30|NA
CAWRLGGQAPSPLHF
TGTGCCTGGAGGCTAGGGGGACAGGCTCCATCACCCCTCCACTTT
>TRBJ2-2|NA|TRBV20-1|NA
CSAGGAGELFF
TGCAGTGCAGGGGGGGCCGGGGAGCTGTTTTTT
>TRBJ2-1|NA|TRBV5-1|NA
CASSYVGGAEGEQFF
TGCGCCAGCAGCTACGTCGGGGGTGCAGAGGGTGAGCAGTTCTTC
>TRBJ2-2|NA|TRBV7-3|NA
CASSLTSDTGELFF
TGTGCCAGCAGCTTAACCTCCGACACCGGGGAGCTGTTTTTT
>TRBJ1-2|NA|TRBV9|once
CASSVLAGRTDYGYTF
TGTGCCAGCAGCGTATTGGCAGGGCGAACGGACTATGGCTACACCTTC
>TRBJ1-6|NA|TRBV9|NA
CASSTGGLSSPLHF
TGTGCCAGCTCTACGGGGGGGCTCAGCTCACCCCTCCACTTT
>TRBJ2-7|TRBD2|TRBV4-2|once
CASSQAAGTTYEQYF
TGTGCCAGCAGCCAAGCTGCCGGGACTACCTACGAGCAGTACTTC
>TRBJ2-5|TRBD1|TRBV2|NA
CASGKTGRETQYF
TGTGCCAGCGGAAAGACAGGGAGAGAGACCCAGTACTTC
>TRBJ1-3|NA|TRBV1|NA
CTSSQGGQGACGNTIYF
TGCACCAGCAGCCAAGGGGGGCAGGGGGCTTGTGGAAACACCATATATTTT
>TRBJ1-2|TRBD1|TRBV6-5|NA
CASRPGTAYGYTF
TGTGCCAGCAGGCCCGGGACAGCCTATGGCTACACCTTC
>TRBJ2-5|NA|TRBV3-1/TRBV3-2|NA
CASSQTVNQETQYF
TGTGCCAGCAGCCAAACGGTCAACCAAGAGACCCAGTACTTC
>TRBJ2-5|NA|TRBV7-2|NA
CASSLVRRETQYF
TGTGCCAGCAGCTTAGTTAGGAGGGAGACCCAGTACTTC
>TRBJ1-2|NA|TRBV18|once
CASSPSKTPNGGYTF
TGTGCCAGCTCACCTTCAAAGACACCAAACGGTGGCTACACCTTC
>TRBJ2-1|NA|TRBV7-3|NA
CASSLRVYNEQFF
TGTGCCAGCAGCTTAAGAGTTTACAATGAGCAGTTCTTC
>TRBJ1-2|NA|TRBV24-1|NA
CATSSGEEGYTF
TGTGCCACCAGTTCGGGGGAGGAGGGCTACACCTTC
>TRBJ2-2|NA|TRBV4-1|NA
CASSQVAGRLTNTGELFF
TGCGCCAGCAGCCAAGTTGCCGGCCGACTTACGAACACCGGGGAGCTGTTTTTT
>TRBJ1-3|NA|TRBV6-4|NA
CASSDSYSEGTSGNTIYF
TGTGCCAGCAGTGACTCATACAGTGAGGGGACTTCAGGAAACACCATATATTTT
>TRBJ2-3|NA|TRBV6-5|NA
CASRRTDTADTQYF
TGTGCCAGCCGTAGGACAGACACGGCAGATACGCAGTATTTT
>TRBJ2-7|NA|TRBV24-1|NA
CATSDWTFPYEQYF
TGTGCCACCAGTGATTGGACATTCCCCTACGAGCAGTACTTC
>TRBJ2-1|TRBD2|TRBV5-1|NA
CASSRREGKNEQFF
TGCGCCAGCAGCCGCAGGGAGGGGAAGAATGAGCAGTTCTTC
>TRBJ2-1|NA|TRBV5-8|NA
CASSLGAGIHNEQFF
TGTGCCAGCAGCTTGGGCGCAGGGATCCACAATGAGCAGTTCTTC
>TRBJ2-1|TRBD2|TRBV4-1|NA
CASSQRLAGGPNSGSEQFF
TGCGCCAGCAGCCAGAGACTAGCGGGGGGGCCTAATAGCGGGAGTGAGCAGTTCTTC
>TRBJ1-1|TRBD1|TRBV6-5|NA
CASSYSKTGGYTEAFF
TGTGCCAGCAGTTACTCGAAGACAGGGGGCTATACTGAAGCTTTCTTT
>TRBJ2-7|NA|TRBV10-3|NA
CAISTGPGYEQYF
TGTGCCATCAGTACTGGACCGGGATACGAGCAGTACTTC
>TRBJ1-2|NA|TRBV24-1|NA
CATSDHTGYYGYTF
TGTGCCACCAGTGACCATACAGGCTACTATGGCTACACCTTC
>TRBJ2-3|TRBD1|TRBV24-1|NA
CATSDLQPGQGTDTQYF
TGTGCCACCAGTGACCTACAACCGGGACAGGGCACAGATACGCAGTATTTT
>TRBJ1-6|TRBD1|TRBV2|NA
CASSEDRVLPYNSPLHF
TGTGCCAGCAGTGAGGACAGGGTTCTACCCTATAATTCACCCCTCCACTTT
>TRBJ2-7|NA|TRBV5-1|NA
CASSLGQDSYEQYF
TGCGCCAGCAGCTTGGGCCAGGACTCCTACGAGCAGTACTTC
>TRBJ2-2|NA|TRBV7-8|NA
CASSLEPGGELFF
TGTGCCAGCAGCTTAGAACCGGGGGGGGAGCTGTTTTTT
>TRBJ1-1|NA|TRBV15|NA
CATSRDSRKEAFF
TGTGCCACCAGCAGAGATTCGCGGAAAGAAGCTTTCTTT
>TRBJ2-7|NA|TRBV19|NA
CASSRRGQDEQYF
TGTGCCAGTAGCCGCAGGGGTCAGGACGAGCAGTACTTC
>TRBJ2-3|NA|TRBV7-2|NA
CASSRDTNSTLRIDTQYF
TGTGCCAGCAGCCGCGACACCAACAGCACCTTAAGAATAGATACGCAGTATTTT
>TRBJ2-2|NA|TRBV5-1|NA
CASGAGRENTGELFF
TGCGCCAGCGGCGCGGGGCGGGAGAACACCGGGGAGCTGTTTTTT
>TRBJ2-1|TRBD1|TRBV3-1/TRBV3-2|NA
CASSAQGGEQFF
TGTGCCAGCAGCGCACAGGGGGGTGAGCAGTTCTTC
>TRBJ1-1|NA|TRBV6-5|NA
CASSYSIRGRDTEAFF
TGTGCCAGCAGTTACTCGATCAGAGGGCGCGACACTGAAGCTTTCTTT
>TRBJ2-7|NA|TRBV19|NA
CASSAGQNPLTKQYF
TGTGCCAGTAGTGCGGGACAGAATCCACTTACGAAGCAGTACTTC
>TRBJ2-3|NA|TRBV29-1|NA
CSVEGVGGASDTQYF
TGCAGCGTTGAGGGGGTAGGGGGGGCCTCAGATACGCAGTATTTT
>TRBJ1-4|NA|TRBV6-2/TRBV6-3|NA
CASSSLPATTNEKLFF
TGTGCCAGCAGTTCACTTCCAGCGACAACTAATGAAAAACTGTTTTTT
>TRBJ1-1|NA|TRBV11-1|NA
CASSLVGDYTEAFF
TGTGCCAGCAGCTTAGTCGGGGATTACACTGAAGCTTTCTTT
>TRBJ2-2|TRBD2|TRBV2|NA
CASSKLAGTTGELFF
TGTGCCAGCAGTAAACTAGCGGGGACCACCGGGGAGCTGTTTTTT
>TRBJ1-4|TRBD1|TRBV6-6|once
CASSYSGSDRDEKLFF
TGTGCCAGCAGTTACTCAGGTAGTGACAGGGATGAAAAACTGTTTTTT
>TRBJ1-2|NA|TRBV5-1|NA
CASSLDGYLNYGYTF
TGCGCCAGCAGCTTGGACGGGTACCTTAACTATGGCTACACCTTC
>TRBJ2-2|TRBD1|TRBV24-1|NA
CATSTGTGNTGELFF
TGTGCCACCAGTACCGGGACAGGTAACACCGGGGAGCTGTTTTTT
>TRBJ2-7|NA|TRBV27|few
CASSAGSSVSYEQYF
TGTGCCAGCAGTGCGGGTAGCAGTGTCTCCTACGAGCAGTACTTC
>TRBJ1-1|TRBD1|TRBV18|few
CASSPGWGVNRGEPKSEAFF
TGTGCCAGCTCACCAGGTTGGGGGGTAAACAGGGGTGAGCCGAAATCTGAAGCTTTCTTT
>TRBJ1-3|NA|TRBV5-1|NA
CASSLAGQTIGNTIYF
TGCGCCAGCAGCTTGGCGGGACAAACGATCGGAAACACCATATATTTT
>TRBJ2-2|TRBD1|TRBV7-2|NA
CASSRDRGVGGELFF
TGTGCCAGCAGCCGGGACAGGGGTGTCGGCGGGGAGCTGTTTTTT
>TRBJ2-1|TRBD2|TRBV7-9|NA
CASSPPFREGNEQFF
TGTGCCAGCAGCCCCCCCTTCAGGGAGGGCAATGAGCAGTTCTTC
>TRBJ1-1|TRBD1|TRBV4-1|NA
CASSQKTGWGTEAFF
TGCGCCAGCAGCCAGAAGACAGGGTGGGGCACTGAAGCTTTCTTT
>TRBJ1-2|NA|TRBV19|few
CASSYLSGGNYGYTF
TGTGCCAGCTCCTACCTCAGCGGGGGCAACTATGGCTACACCTTC
>TRBJ2-3|NA|TRBV3-1/TRBV3-2|NA
CASSQRRRDTDTQYF
TGTGCCAGCAGCCAAAGGCGCAGGGACACAGATACGCAGTATTTT
>TRBJ2-1|TRBD1|TRBV2|few
CASSEDRGRENEQFF
TGTGCCAGCAGTGAGGACAGGGGGCGGGAAAATGAGCAGTTCTTC
>TRBJ2-7|TRBD1|TRBV5-4|NA
CASSSGQGYEQYF
TGTGCCAGCAGCTCCGGACAGGGCTACGAGCAGTACTTC
>TRBJ2-3|NA|TRBV19|NA
CASSIAQRWDTQYF
TGTGCCAGTAGTATAGCTCAGCGATGGGATACGCAGTATTTT
>TRBJ1-1|NA|TRBV7-3|NA
CASSLGGENTEAFF
TGTGCCAGCAGCTTAGGAGGAGAGAACACTGAAGCTTTCTTT
>TRBJ1-1|NA|TRBV27|NA
CASSLSGGKKAFF
TGTGCCAGCAGTTTATCGGGAGGAAAGAAAGCTTTCTTT
>TRBJ2-1|TRBD1|TRBV5-1|NA
CASSSLRGQGQFF
TGCGCCAGCAGCTCATTGCGGGGACAGGGACAGTTCTTC
>TRBJ1-6|NA|TRBV6-5|NA
CASQTWTDLYSPLHF
TGTGCCAGCCAGACCTGGACTGATTTATATTCACCCCTCCACTTT
>TRBJ1-2|NA|TRBV25-1|NA
CASSEVADYGYTF
TGTGCCAGCAGTGAAGTTGCAGACTATGGCTACACCTTC